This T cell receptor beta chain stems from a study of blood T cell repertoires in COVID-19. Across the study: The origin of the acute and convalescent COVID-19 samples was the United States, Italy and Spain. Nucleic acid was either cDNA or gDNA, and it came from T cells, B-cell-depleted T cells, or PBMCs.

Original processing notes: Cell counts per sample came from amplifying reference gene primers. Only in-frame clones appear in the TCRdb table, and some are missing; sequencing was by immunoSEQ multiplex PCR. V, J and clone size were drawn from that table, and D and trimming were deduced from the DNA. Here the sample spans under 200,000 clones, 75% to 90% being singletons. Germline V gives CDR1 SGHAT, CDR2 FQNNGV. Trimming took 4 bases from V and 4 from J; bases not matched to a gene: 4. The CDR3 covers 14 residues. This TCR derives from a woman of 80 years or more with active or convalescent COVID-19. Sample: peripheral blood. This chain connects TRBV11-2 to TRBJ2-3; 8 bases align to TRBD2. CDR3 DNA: TGTGCCAGCAGCTCCGGGGGGGCCCCAGATACGCAGTATTTT. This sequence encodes CASSSGGAPDTQYF.